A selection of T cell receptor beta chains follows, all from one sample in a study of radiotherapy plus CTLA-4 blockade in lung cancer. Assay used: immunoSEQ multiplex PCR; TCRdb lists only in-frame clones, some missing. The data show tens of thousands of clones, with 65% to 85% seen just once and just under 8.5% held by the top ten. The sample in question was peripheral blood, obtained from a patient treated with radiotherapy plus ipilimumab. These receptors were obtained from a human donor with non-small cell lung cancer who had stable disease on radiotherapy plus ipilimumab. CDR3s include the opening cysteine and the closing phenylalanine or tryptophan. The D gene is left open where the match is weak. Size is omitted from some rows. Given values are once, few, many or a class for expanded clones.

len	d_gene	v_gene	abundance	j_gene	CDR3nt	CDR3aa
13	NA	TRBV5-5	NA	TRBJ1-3	TGTGCCAGCAGCATAATTACCGGAAACACCATATATTTT	CASSIITGNTIYF
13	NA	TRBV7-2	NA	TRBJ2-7	TGTGCCAGCAGCTTAGCCCCCTTCTACGAGCAGTACTTC	CASSLAPFYEQYF
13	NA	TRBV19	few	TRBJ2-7	TGTGCCAGTAGCCAGAGGGATATCTACGAGCAGTACTTC	CASSQRDIYEQYF
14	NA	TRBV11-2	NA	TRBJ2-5	TGTGCCAGCAGCTCGACAGTTACCCAAGAGACCCAGTACTTC	CASSSTVTQETQYF
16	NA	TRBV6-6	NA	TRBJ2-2	TGTGCCAGCAGTTACCGGCCTAGCACAGACACCGGGGAGCTGTTTTTT	CASSYRPSTDTGELFF
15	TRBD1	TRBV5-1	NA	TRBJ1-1	TGCGCCAGCAGGCCGGCCCGGGACAGGGGCACTGAAGCTTTCTTT	CASRPARDRGTEAFF
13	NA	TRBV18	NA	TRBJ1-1	TGTGCCAGCTCACAGGGCAAGAACACTGAAGCTTTCTTT	CASSQGKNTEAFF
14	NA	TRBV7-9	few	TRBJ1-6	TGTGCCAGCAGCCTATCGGGGACTGATACACCCCTCCACTTT	CASSLSGTDTPLHF
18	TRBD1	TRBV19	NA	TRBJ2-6	TGTGCCAGTATTCCCGGACAGGGGGGTCTCTCTGGGGCCAACGTCCTGACTTTC	CASIPGQGGLSGANVLTF
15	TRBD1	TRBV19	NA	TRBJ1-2	TGTGCCAGCCAGCTCGGGACAGCTTCTAGCTATGGCTACACCTTC	CASQLGTASSYGYTF